This T cell receptor beta chain emerged from a study of Graves' ophthalmopathy and Graves' hyperthyroidism. Under 3 months in duration, the ophthalmopathy in affected donors had moderate-to-severe activity, CAS ≥3 and NOSPECS ≥4. Thyroid ultrasound, orbital computed tomography, TRAb, serum thyroxine and clinical symptoms formed the basis of diagnosis. RNA transcripts were the source from which TCR beta CDR3 regions were amplified. An initial RT-PCR round employing HTBI primers preceded a second-round multiplex PCR. TCRdb fed the multiplex PCR reads into MiXCR, producing one record per CDR3 protein. The table lists over 150,000 distinct CDR3 sequences, 30% to 45% of them singletons. Study findings and constraints: In predicting ophthalmopathy progression, the model reached 70.59% sensitivity and about 73% specificity.

In its sample, this clonotype was seen many times. Its antigen is currently unknown. The ends lost 6 bases at V and 5 bases at J; junction bases unmatched: 5. The CDR3 is 14 amino acids. The rearrangement uses TRBV12-3 or TRBV12-4 and TRBJ2-2; 8 nucleotides line up with TRBD2. Sequencing used peripheral blood. The receptor comes from a middle-aged woman with Graves' ophthalmopathy. This CDR3 is CASSPGTSTGELFF. In nucleotides, the CDR3 is TGTGCCAGCAGCCCCGGGACTAGTACCGGGGAGCTGTTTTTT.